This is a list of T cell receptor beta chains from one sample in a study of blood T cell repertoires in COVID-19. Repertoires were generated with immunoSEQ multiplex PCR, while TCRdb's copy carries only in-frame clones and drops some. This sample has around 250,000 clones, with about 90% found just once. Sequencing used PBMCs or T cells enriched from blood (not recorded which). These receptors all come from a woman aged 40 to 50 who had been exposed to COVID-19. Both conserved end residues are part of each CDR3. D genes are given only for firm matches. Size tells how often a clone was seen (once, few, many) or the class of an expanded clone, and some rows leave it out.

cdr3_nt	cdr3_aa	clone_size	j_call	v_call	d_call
TGTGCCAGCAGTTTAACCAAGACTAGCGGGGGAGAGGCTAGCACAGATACGCAGTATTTT	CASSLTKTSGGEASTDTQYF	-	TRBJ2-3	TRBV28	TRBD2
TGTGCCAGTACCCCCTTACAGGGGATCGACCAGCCCCAGCATTTT	CASTPLQGIDQPQHF	-	TRBJ1-5	TRBV19	TRBD1
TGTGCCAGCACTTGGGAGGAGGAGTATGGCTACACCTTC	CASTWEEEYGYTF	-	TRBJ1-2	TRBV2	-
TGTGCCAGTACTCAGGGACTAGCAGGCACAGATACGCAGTATTTT	CASTQGLAGTDTQYF	-	TRBJ2-3	TRBV19	TRBD2
TGTGCCAGCAGCTTAGACGCAGCTAACTATGGCTACACCTTC	CASSLDAANYGYTF	-	TRBJ1-2	TRBV7-9	-
TGTGCCAGCAGCTTACTCCAGGGTTCCTATAATTCACCCCTCCACTTT	CASSLLQGSYNSPLHF	-	TRBJ1-6	TRBV11-2	-
TGTGCCAGCAGCTTGGGACAGGGGGACTATGGCTACACCTTC	CASSLGQGDYGYTF	-	TRBJ1-2	TRBV5-4	TRBD1
TGTGCCAGCAGTTACACCGGGACAGGGGGCAACAATGAGCAGTTCTTC	CASSYTGTGGNNEQFF	-	TRBJ2-1	TRBV6-2/TRBV6-3	TRBD1
TGCGCCAGCAGCGAGGGACAGTTACTGAACACTGAAGCTTTCTTT	CASSEGQLLNTEAFF	-	TRBJ1-1	TRBV4-1	TRBD1
TGTGCCAGCAGTTCTCTCGGGAGACAGGGAGGAGCTTTCTTT	CASSSLGRQGGAFF	-	TRBJ1-1	TRBV27	TRBD1
TGCAGCGTTCCCCTGGCTAGCGGGTACAATGAGCAGTTCTTC	CSVPLASGYNEQFF	-	TRBJ2-1	TRBV29-1	TRBD2
TGTGCCAGTAGTTGGAGACTAGCGAACACCGGGGAGCTGTTTTTT	CASSWRLANTGELFF	few	TRBJ2-2	TRBV19	-
TGTGCCAGCAGCCCCAGGACTCACTATGGCTACACCTTC	CASSPRTHYGYTF	-	TRBJ1-2	TRBV3-1/TRBV3-2	-
TGTGCCAGCAGCCAGGACAGGGGAGATGGCTACACCTTC	CASSQDRGDGYTF	once	TRBJ1-2	TRBV7-3	TRBD1
TGCGCCAGCAGCCAAACCGGGACAGGGTTGACGACAGATACGCAGTATTTT	CASSQTGTGLTTDTQYF	-	TRBJ2-3	TRBV4-3	TRBD1
TGTGCCAGCAGCGTAAGGCCCGGGGGGGCCCGGAATGAGCAGTTCTTC	CASSVRPGGARNEQFF	-	TRBJ2-1	TRBV9	TRBD2
TGTGCCAGCAGTTACTCAGGGGACACTAATGAAAAACTGTTTTTT	CASSYSGDTNEKLFF	-	TRBJ1-4	TRBV2	-